Listed below are T cell receptor beta chains from one sample, sequenced in a study of vaccination and CD4 T cells after COVID-19. Each CDR3 protein gets one entry after TCRdb re-called the PCR reads with MiXCR. This sample has around 13,000 distinct CDR3 sequences, with 40% to 50% found just once. Their antigens remain unidentified. Source material: CD4+ T cells from blood, cultured in vitro. The receptors originated from a human donor who had recovered from COVID-19. Both conserved end residues are part of each CDR3. D genes are given only for firm matches. The size entry is marked missing in some rows and otherwise reads once, few, many or a size class.

CDR3nt: TGCAGTGCTAGTGTGTGGAGCAATCAGCCCCAGCATTTT
CDR3aa: CSASVWSNQPQHF
d_gene: -
v_gene: TRBV20-1
abundance: -
j_gene: TRBJ1-5

CDR3nt: TGTGCCAGCAGTGAGAAGCACGTACAAGAGACCCAGTACTTC
CDR3aa: CASSEKHVQETQYF
d_gene: -
v_gene: TRBV2
abundance: -
j_gene: TRBJ2-5

CDR3nt: TGTGCCAGCAGCACAGCTAGCGGGCGGACAGATACGCAGTATTTT
CDR3aa: CASSTASGRTDTQYF
d_gene: TRBD2
v_gene: TRBV7-2
abundance: -
j_gene: TRBJ2-3

CDR3nt: TGTGCCAGCAGACCCAGGGGGGGGTCCTACGAGCAGTACTTC
CDR3aa: CASRPRGGSYEQYF
d_gene: -
v_gene: TRBV12-3/TRBV12-4
abundance: -
j_gene: TRBJ2-7

CDR3nt: TGTGCCTGGAGTCCAGGGTGGGGAAACACCATATATTTT
CDR3aa: CAWSPGWGNTIYF
d_gene: -
v_gene: TRBV30
abundance: -
j_gene: TRBJ1-3

CDR3nt: TGTGCCAGCAGCACGGCTAGCACAGATACGCAGTATTTT
CDR3aa: CASSTASTDTQYF
d_gene: -
v_gene: TRBV7-3
abundance: -
j_gene: TRBJ2-3

CDR3nt: TGTGCCAGCAGCCAAGCCGTGGGATACGAGCAGTACTTC
CDR3aa: CASSQAVGYEQYF
d_gene: -
v_gene: TRBV3-1
abundance: -
j_gene: TRBJ2-7

CDR3nt: TGTGCCACCGACAATTATCTCGGCTACGAGCAGTACTTC
CDR3aa: CATDNYLGYEQYF
d_gene: -
v_gene: TRBV6-1
abundance: once
j_gene: TRBJ2-7

CDR3nt: TGTGCCTGGGATCTGGGACAGGGGGTCCACGAGCAGTACTTC
CDR3aa: CAWDLGQGVHEQYF
d_gene: TRBD1
v_gene: TRBV30
abundance: -
j_gene: TRBJ2-7

CDR3nt: TGCGCCAGCAGCCTAGGGGGGGGAAAACTGTTTTTT
CDR3aa: CASSLGGGKLFF
d_gene: -
v_gene: TRBV10-2
abundance: -
j_gene: TRBJ1-4

CDR3nt: TGTGCCAGCAGTTTAATTGGGCTAGCGGAACAAGAGACCCAGTACTTC
CDR3aa: CASSLIGLAEQETQYF
d_gene: TRBD2
v_gene: TRBV28
abundance: few
j_gene: TRBJ2-5

CDR3nt: TGCAGTGCTAGGGTCGCGAACACTGAAGCTTTCTTT
CDR3aa: CSARVANTEAFF
d_gene: -
v_gene: TRBV20-1
abundance: -
j_gene: TRBJ1-1

CDR3nt: TGTGCCACCCCCACAGATACGCAGTATTTT
CDR3aa: CATPTDTQYF
d_gene: -
v_gene: TRBV24-1
abundance: few
j_gene: TRBJ2-3

CDR3nt: TGCGCCAGCAGTGAGGGACTGGGATGGGTCTACAATGAGCAGTTCTTC
CDR3aa: CASSEGLGWVYNEQFF
d_gene: -
v_gene: TRBV10-2
abundance: -
j_gene: TRBJ2-1

CDR3nt: TGTGCCAGCATGTCGGGAGGGGAGGAGACCCAGTACTTC
CDR3aa: CASMSGGEETQYF
d_gene: TRBD2
v_gene: TRBV6-1
abundance: -
j_gene: TRBJ2-5

CDR3nt: TGCGCCAGCTGGGACCTGAACACTGAAGCTTTCTTT
CDR3aa: CASWDLNTEAFF
d_gene: -
v_gene: TRBV10-2
abundance: few
j_gene: TRBJ1-1

CDR3nt: TGTGCCACCAGTGGGGCTAGCGGGACAGATACGCAGTATTTT
CDR3aa: CATSGASGTDTQYF
d_gene: TRBD2
v_gene: TRBV24-1
abundance: few
j_gene: TRBJ2-3

CDR3nt: TGTGCCAGCAGTTTTCAAAGGGCGAACACTGAAGCTTTCTTT
CDR3aa: CASSFQRANTEAFF
d_gene: -
v_gene: TRBV28
abundance: -
j_gene: TRBJ1-1

CDR3nt: TGTGCCAGCAGTCCCCCGGGGACAGGTGGAATAAACATTCAGTACTTC
CDR3aa: CASSPPGTGGINIQYF
d_gene: TRBD1
v_gene: TRBV27
abundance: few
j_gene: TRBJ2-4

CDR3nt: TGTGCCAGCAGCTCCAGAAAACAGCCCCAGCATTTT
CDR3aa: CASSSRKQPQHF
d_gene: -
v_gene: TRBV5-8
abundance: once
j_gene: TRBJ1-5

CDR3nt: TGCAGTGCTATACTAGCGGGAAAAACAGATACGCAGTATTTT
CDR3aa: CSAILAGKTDTQYF
d_gene: TRBD2
v_gene: TRBV20-1
abundance: -
j_gene: TRBJ2-3

CDR3nt: TGTGCCAGCAGCTTAGGCCTAGCGTTCACAGATACGCAGTATTTT
CDR3aa: CASSLGLAFTDTQYF
d_gene: -
v_gene: TRBV7-2
abundance: -
j_gene: TRBJ2-3

CDR3nt: TGTGCCAGCAAAGGGGGAGGATATATGAACACTGAAGCTTTCTTT
CDR3aa: CASKGGGYMNTEAFF
d_gene: -
v_gene: TRBV2
abundance: -
j_gene: TRBJ1-1

CDR3nt: TGTGCCAGCAGTTACATTGGACTAGCGAACCAAGAGACCCAGTACTTC
CDR3aa: CASSYIGLANQETQYF
d_gene: TRBD2
v_gene: TRBV6-5
abundance: few
j_gene: TRBJ2-5

CDR3nt: TGTGCCTGGAGTACTGGACAGTATCGGGGGAATGAGCAGTTCTTC
CDR3aa: CAWSTGQYRGNEQFF
d_gene: -
v_gene: TRBV30
abundance: once
j_gene: TRBJ2-1

CDR3nt: TGTGACAGCAATAGGACACCCTCCTATGGCTACACCTTC
CDR3aa: CDSNRTPSYGYTF
d_gene: -
v_gene: TRBV28
abundance: once
j_gene: TRBJ1-2

CDR3nt: TGTGCCAGCAGTCGGTCGGGAGGGGAGCTGTTTTTT
CDR3aa: CASSRSGGELFF
d_gene: -
v_gene: TRBV27
abundance: -
j_gene: TRBJ2-2

CDR3nt: TGTGCCAGTAGTAAGGGGACAGGTCCTAACTATGGCTACACCTTC
CDR3aa: CASSKGTGPNYGYTF
d_gene: TRBD1
v_gene: TRBV19
abundance: few
j_gene: TRBJ1-2

CDR3nt: TGCAGTGCTAGCTTGTATGACAGGGTTACTGAAGCTTTCTTT
CDR3aa: CSASLYDRVTEAFF
d_gene: TRBD1
v_gene: TRBV20-1
abundance: few
j_gene: TRBJ1-1

CDR3nt: TGTGCCAGCAGCTTATACCCTATATCGGCGGGAGTCCCCACAGATACGCAGTATTTT
CDR3aa: CASSLYPISAGVPTDTQYF
d_gene: TRBD2
v_gene: TRBV7-3
abundance: few
j_gene: TRBJ2-3

CDR3nt: TGTGCCAGCAGTGCGCGACAGGGCTTTGGAGACTACGAGCAGTACTTC
CDR3aa: CASSARQGFGDYEQYF
d_gene: TRBD1
v_gene: TRBV6-1
abundance: -
j_gene: TRBJ2-7

CDR3nt: TGCGCCAGCAGCCCTCAACTCGCGGGGGTAGGTCAGCCCCAGCATTTT
CDR3aa: CASSPQLAGVGQPQHF
d_gene: -
v_gene: TRBV4-1
abundance: -
j_gene: TRBJ1-5

CDR3nt: TGTGCCACCGCCGGGGGGTCCACAGATACGCAGTATTTT
CDR3aa: CATAGGSTDTQYF
d_gene: TRBD2
v_gene: TRBV6-2/TRBV6-3
abundance: few
j_gene: TRBJ2-3

CDR3nt: TGTGCCAGCAGTGTACAGGGTAATCAAGCGGGAGGGGGGTACGAGCAGTACTTC
CDR3aa: CASSVQGNQAGGGYEQYF
d_gene: TRBD2
v_gene: TRBV6-1
abundance: few
j_gene: TRBJ2-7

CDR3nt: TGTGCCAGCAGGGGACTAGCCAACACCGGGGAGCTGTTTTTT
CDR3aa: CASRGLANTGELFF
d_gene: TRBD2
v_gene: TRBV27
abundance: -
j_gene: TRBJ2-2

CDR3nt: TGTGCCAGTAGCAGGCGGGGGCTAGAGGAAAAACTGTTTTTT
CDR3aa: CASSRRGLEEKLFF
d_gene: -
v_gene: TRBV19
abundance: -
j_gene: TRBJ1-4

CDR3nt: TGTGCCAGCAGTCCGTACGGGACTAGCGGCACAGATACGCAGTATTTT
CDR3aa: CASSPYGTSGTDTQYF
d_gene: TRBD2
v_gene: TRBV6-1
abundance: -
j_gene: TRBJ2-3

CDR3nt: TGTGCCAGCAGTTACGTACAGGGGGGCTCCTACGAGCAGTACTTC
CDR3aa: CASSYVQGGSYEQYF
d_gene: TRBD1
v_gene: TRBV6-5
abundance: -
j_gene: TRBJ2-7

CDR3nt: TGTGCCAGCTCACCAGCGACAGGGATATTTCGCGAGCAGTACTTC
CDR3aa: CASSPATGIFREQYF
d_gene: TRBD1
v_gene: TRBV18
abundance: -
j_gene: TRBJ2-7

CDR3nt: TGTGCCACCAGCAGAATCAGCTTCCCAGACACCGGGGAGCTGTTTTTT
CDR3aa: CATSRISFPDTGELFF
d_gene: -
v_gene: TRBV15
abundance: -
j_gene: TRBJ2-2

CDR3nt: TGTGCCAGCACCACGACAGGGAGCTCCTACAATGAGCAGTTCTTC
CDR3aa: CASTTTGSSYNEQFF
d_gene: TRBD1
v_gene: TRBV27
abundance: -
j_gene: TRBJ2-1